This TCR beta chain came from a study of regulatory T cells in long-lasting Graves disease. The CDR3 loop spans 12 amino acids. V was cut by 4 bases and J by 10 bases, with 14 bases left in between. Per germline, CDR1 GTSNPN and CDR2 SVGIG (reference sequence). Time point of the sample: newly diagnosed GD, antithyroid drugs for less than 3 months. PBMC RNA served as the TCR library source. Study-wide results and limits: Persistent disease was characterized by preferential usage of TRBV28, TRBJ1-2 and TRBJ2-5.

Relying on iRepertoire HTBI primers and Arm-PCR of CDR3 regions, the team built TCR beta libraries. Original handling: Analysis of the samples identified 50 to 75 TRBV and 14 TRBJ segments. TCRdb re-called the multiplex PCR reads with MiXCR, one entry per CDR3 protein. The V and J calls were not made by the authors but by TCRdb's processing. The sample includes a few hundred thousand distinct CDR3 sequences, about 13% of them seen just once. The sample holds many counts of this clonotype. What it recognizes is unknown. The same specimen was also included in a second study, on T cells in Graves' hyperthyroidism and ophthalmopathy. This second report adds: The model predicted ophthalmopathy a median around seven months before onset.

The chain combines TRBV30 with TRBJ2-1; no firm D call. This clonotype was sampled from a man aged 25-40 years with Graves disease. This sample comprised peripheral blood mononuclear cells (PBMCs), obtained at new diagnosis, from a patient treated with antithyroid drugs. The CDR3 nucleotides read TGTGCCTGGACCCTGGGCCTCAGAGAGCAGTTCTTC. It translates to CAWTLGLREQFF.